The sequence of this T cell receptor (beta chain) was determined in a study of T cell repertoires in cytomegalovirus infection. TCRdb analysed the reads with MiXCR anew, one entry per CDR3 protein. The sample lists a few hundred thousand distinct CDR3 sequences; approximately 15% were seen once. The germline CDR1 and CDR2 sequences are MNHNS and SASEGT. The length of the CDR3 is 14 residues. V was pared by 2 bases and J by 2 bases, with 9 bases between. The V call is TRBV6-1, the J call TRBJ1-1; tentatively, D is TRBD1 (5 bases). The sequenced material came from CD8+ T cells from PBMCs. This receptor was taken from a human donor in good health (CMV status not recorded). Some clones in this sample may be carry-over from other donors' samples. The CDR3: CASSEPGANTEAFF. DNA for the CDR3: TGTGCCAGCAGTGAACCCGGGGCCAACACTGAAGCTTTCTTT.